These T cell receptor beta chains were read from a single sample in a study of shared clonotypes between healthy human individuals. Method: immunoSEQ multiplex PCR; TCRdb's copy keeps in-frame clones and lacks some. There are roughly 650,000 clones in the sample; 95% to 98% occur only once, and 0.055% to 0.07% lies in the top ten. The sequenced sample was naive CD4+ T cells sorted from blood. Receptor source: a woman in her twenties or thirties in good health. The CDR3 runs from the conserved cysteine through the conserved F or W. Fields, in order: V gene, CDR3 length, CDR3 protein.

TRBV10-2	12	CASRTINQPQHF
TRBV2	13	CASSRAGTYEQYF
TRBV19	13	CASTGELYNEQFF
TRBV10-3	15	CAISEGREAYNEQFF
TRBV28	14	CASSTAGGRETQYF
TRBV5-8	15	CASSLRGADNSPLHF
TRBV9	13	CASSVDRNSPLHF
TRBV2	14	CASSYDISTDTQYF
TRBV10-3	11	CAISDEETQYF
TRBV9	19	CASSVVRGAGQGSYNEQFF
TRBV11-2	12	CASRASTDTQYF
TRBV15	13	CATSTDPQETQYF
TRBV5-6	14	CASSLRGAIQPQHF
TRBV19	15	CASKISGRAAETQYF
TRBV6-6	13	CASSRVGTDTQYF
TRBV27	13	CASSLSVDNEQFF
TRBV20-1	10	CSAREETQYF
TRBV28	14	CASSLTVTPLEQYF
TRBV4-1	16	CASSRGRREVTDTQYF
TRBV6-4	15	CASSVIAGGGNEQFF
TRBV6-4	15	CASSEGARRNTEAFF
TRBV18	14	CASSRGASGNTIYF
TRBV14	13	CASSRGPNQPQHF
TRBV27	14	CASSLFKGIGELFF
TRBV28	13	CASSGEGLWEQYF
TRBV21-1	15	CASELAGAGNQPQHF
TRBV4-1	15	CASSQVEGHQETQYF
TRBV19	15	CASSAHRGKGEKLFF
TRBV29-1	12	CSVMRVNTEAFF
TRBV7-8	16	CASSFGLAGGIGELFF
TRBV18	16	CASSRPPTSGHNEQFF
TRBV19	13	CANPRSSLVEAFF
TRBV27	15	CASSLTWDRVETQYF
TRBV5-8	14	CASSLFGGNTEAFF
TRBV7-9	13	CASSLTSGYEQYF
TRBV20-1	11	CSARPDYEQYF